These 10 T cell receptor beta chains share one sample of origin, sequenced in a study of cytomegalovirus exposure and HLA in healthy donors. The method was immunoSEQ multiplex PCR; TCRdb's version includes in-frame clones alone and lacks a portion of them. Seen here are about 140,000 clones, 70% to 85% observed once, and the top ten hold just under 30%. The specimen sequenced was PBMCs. The receptor source for this set is a man aged 25-45 years in good health and CMV-seropositive.

This clone was counted a few times. This chain connects TRBV11-1 to TRBJ1-6; D is unresolved. CDR1 and CDR2 from the germline V gene are SGHAT and FQDESV (reference sequence). This CDR3 has 16 residues. Trimming stripped 1 base from V and 9 bases from J, with 16 bases between. CDR3 coding DNA: TGTGCCAGCAGCTTAGAGGCGGCTAGCCTGGGTTCACCCCTCCACTTT. Encoded protein: CASSLEAASLGSPLHF.

The chain links TRBV7-8 to TRBJ2-7; tentative D call: TRBD2 (6 bases). The CDR3 extends over 18 amino acids. V gave up 2 bases and J gave up 3 bases, with 23 bases separating them. The V gene's germline CDR1 is SGHVS and CDR2 FQNEAQ. The CDR3, as DNA: TGTGCCAGCAGCTTAACTAGCTGGGGGACTTTGGGGGTCTACGAGCAGTACTTC. This encodes CASSLTSWGTLGVYEQYF.

The rearrangement joins TRBV5-4 to TRBJ2-1, with TRBD2 matching over 7 bases. CDR1 is SGHNT, CDR2 YYREEE, per germline (reference sequence). This CDR3 is 14 amino acids long. Losses at the gene ends were 7 bases for V and 4 bases for J; bases not matched to a gene: 8. CDR3 in DNA: TGTGCCAGCCGTCTCGGCGGGGGATACAATGAGCAGTTCTTC. It specifies CASRLGGGYNEQFF. The whole variable domain, filled in from reference TRBV5-4 and TRBJ2-1, reads ETGVTQSPTHLIKTRGQQVTLRCSSQSGHNTVSWYQQALGQGPQFIFQYYREEENGRGNFPPRFSGLQFPNYSSELNVNALELDDSALYLCASRLGGGYNEQFFGPGTRLTVL.

The chain has TRBV5-1 and TRBJ2-5, with 8 bases matching TRBD2. The CDR3 consists of 17 residues. Per the germline V gene, CDR1 is SGHRS and CDR2 is YFSETQ. J lost 0 bases, V lost 2 bases, and 9 bases had no gene match. The CDR3 region is CASSFWGLAGYQETQYF. For the CDR3, the DNA is TGCGCCAGCAGCTTCTGGGGGCTAGCGGGTTACCAAGAGACCCAGTACTTC.

The chain uses TRBV7-7 and TRBJ2-7; D possibly corresponds to TRBD1 (5 bases). CDR1 is SSHAT and CDR2 is FNYEAQ in the germline V gene (reference sequence). V was trimmed by 1 base and J by 7 bases, leaving 11 bases between them. The CDR3 totals 13 residues. The CDR3 region has the DNA TGTGCCAGCAGCTTAGGGACACTCGAGGAGCAGTACTTC. It encodes CASSLGTLEEQYF.

This sequence joins TRBV5-8 and TRBJ1-6, with D perhaps matching TRBD1 (6 bases). There are 15 residues in the CDR3. V was trimmed by 2 bases and J by 6 bases, leaving 12 bases between them. Germline V gene sequence: CDR1 SGHTS, CDR2 YDEGEE. Here the CDR3 DNA reads TGTGCCAGCAGCTTCGGGGCAGGGGTTAATTCACCCCTCCACTTT. Its protein is CASSFGAGVNSPLHF.

This rearrangement joins TRBV5-1 to TRBJ2-3; D gene ambiguous. This CDR3 is 16 amino acids long. The ends were cut back, 4 bases at V and 0 bases at J, with 15 bases in the middle. Germline assignment: CDR1 SGHRS and CDR2 YFSETQ. The CDR3 DNA follows: TGCGCCAGCAGCCCCGAGGTTGCCGCGAGCACAGATACGCAGTATTTT. It specifies CASSPEVAASTDTQYF.

J is TRBJ1-5 and V is TRBV13; 7 bases line up with TRBD1. V was clipped by 2 bases and J by 3 bases; unmatched bases: 4. Per the germline V gene, CDR1 is PRHDT and CDR2 is FYEKMQ (reference sequence). The CDR3 length is 15 residues. Here the CDR3 DNA reads TGTGCCAGCAGCTTAAGGGGACAGTACAATCAGCCCCAGCATTTT. Residues: CASSLRGQYNQPQHF.

This chain joins TRBV4-3 and TRBJ2-3; a weak D match, TRBD2 (7 bases). The germline V gene has CDR1 LGHNA and CDR2 YSLEER. V was shortened by 4 bases and J by 5 bases, with 16 bases between the two germline ends. The CDR3 loop spans 15 amino acids. Here the CDR3 reads CASSRGGGGGDTQYF. The CDR3 DNA is TGCGCCAGCAGCCGAGGGGGAGGGGGAGGAGATACGCAGTATTTT.

V gene TRBV27 combines with J gene TRBJ2-7, with a weak D call TRBD1 (6 bases). The germline V and J ends were trimmed by 5 bases and 1 base, with 15 bases remaining between them. Germline V gene lookup returns CDR1 MNHEY and CDR2 SMNVEV (reference sequence). This CDR3 region has 15 residues. The CDR3 sequence: CASSPRGQLSYEQYF. The CDR3 DNA reads TGTGCCAGCAGTCCGCGTGGACAGTTATCCTACGAGCAGTACTTC.